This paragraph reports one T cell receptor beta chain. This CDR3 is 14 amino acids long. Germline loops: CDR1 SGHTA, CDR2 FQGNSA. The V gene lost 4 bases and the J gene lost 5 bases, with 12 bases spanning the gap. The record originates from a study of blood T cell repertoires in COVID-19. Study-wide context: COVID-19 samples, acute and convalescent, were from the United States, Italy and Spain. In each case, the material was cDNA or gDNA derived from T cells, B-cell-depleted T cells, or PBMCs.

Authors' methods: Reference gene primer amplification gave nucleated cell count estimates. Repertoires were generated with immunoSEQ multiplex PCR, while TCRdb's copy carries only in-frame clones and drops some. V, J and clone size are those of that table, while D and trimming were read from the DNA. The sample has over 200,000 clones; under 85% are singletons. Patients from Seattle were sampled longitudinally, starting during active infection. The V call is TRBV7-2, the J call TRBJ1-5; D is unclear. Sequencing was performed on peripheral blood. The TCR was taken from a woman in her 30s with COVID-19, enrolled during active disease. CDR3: CASSSRGGDQPQHF. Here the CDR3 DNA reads TGTGCCAGCAGCTCCCGCGGCGGGGATCAGCCCCAGCATTTT.